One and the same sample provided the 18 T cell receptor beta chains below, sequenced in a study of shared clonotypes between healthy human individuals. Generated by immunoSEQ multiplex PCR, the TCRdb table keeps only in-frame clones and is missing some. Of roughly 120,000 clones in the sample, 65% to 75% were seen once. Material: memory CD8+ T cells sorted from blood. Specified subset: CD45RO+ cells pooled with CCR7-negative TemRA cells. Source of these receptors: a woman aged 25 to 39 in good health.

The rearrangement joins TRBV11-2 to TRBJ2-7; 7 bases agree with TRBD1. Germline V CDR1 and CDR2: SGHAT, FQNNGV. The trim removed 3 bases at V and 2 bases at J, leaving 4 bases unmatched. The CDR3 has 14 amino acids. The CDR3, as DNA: TGTGCCAGCAGCTTCGGGACAGAGACCTACGAGCAGTACTTC. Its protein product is CASSFGTETYEQYF. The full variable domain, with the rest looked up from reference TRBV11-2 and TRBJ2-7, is EAGVAQSPRYKIIEKRQSVAFWCNPISGHATLYWYQQILGQGPKLLIQFQNNGVVDDSQLPKDRFSAERLKGVDSTLKIQPAKLEDSAVYLCASSFGTETYEQYFGPGTRLTVT.

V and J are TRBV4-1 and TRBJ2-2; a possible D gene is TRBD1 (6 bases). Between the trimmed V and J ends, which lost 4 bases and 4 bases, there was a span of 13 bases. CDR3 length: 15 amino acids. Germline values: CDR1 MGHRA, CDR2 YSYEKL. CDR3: CASSPRTDTTGELFF. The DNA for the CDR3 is TGCGCCAGCAGCCCGAGGACAGATACCACCGGGGAGCTGTTTTTT.

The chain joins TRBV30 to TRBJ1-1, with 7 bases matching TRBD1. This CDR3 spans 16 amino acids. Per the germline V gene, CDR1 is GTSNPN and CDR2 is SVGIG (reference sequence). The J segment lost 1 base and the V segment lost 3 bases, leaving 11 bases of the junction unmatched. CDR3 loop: CAWSGGSTGWNTEAFF. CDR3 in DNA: TGTGCCTGGAGCGGGGGCTCGACAGGGTGGAACACTGAAGCTTTCTTT. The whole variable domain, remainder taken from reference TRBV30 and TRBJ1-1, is SQTIHQWPATLVQPVGSPLSLECTVEGTSNPNLYWYRQAAGRGLQLLFYSVGIGQISSEVPQNLSASRPQDRQFILSSKKLLLSDSGFYLCAWSGGSTGWNTEAFFGQGTRLTVV.

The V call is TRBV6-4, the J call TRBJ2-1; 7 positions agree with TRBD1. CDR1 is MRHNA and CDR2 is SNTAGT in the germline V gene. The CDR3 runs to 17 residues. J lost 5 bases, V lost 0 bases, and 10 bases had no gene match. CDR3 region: CASSDSIFDRENNEQFF. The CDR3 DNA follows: TGTGCCAGCAGTGACTCGATCTTTGACAGGGAAAACAATGAGCAGTTCTTC.

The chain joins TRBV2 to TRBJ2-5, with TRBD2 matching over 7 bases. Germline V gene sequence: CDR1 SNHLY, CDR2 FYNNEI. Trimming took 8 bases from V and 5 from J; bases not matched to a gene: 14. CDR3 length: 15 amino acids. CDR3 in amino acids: CASVRWAGVDETQYF. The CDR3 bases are TGTGCCAGCGTCCGTTGGGCGGGAGTCGATGAGACCCAGTACTTC. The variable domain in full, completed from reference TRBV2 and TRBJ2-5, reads EPEVTQTPSHQVTQMGQEVILRCVPISNHLYFYWYRQILGQKVEFLVSFYNNEISEKSEIFDDQFSVERPDGSNFTLKIRSTKLEDSAMYFCASVRWAGVDETQYFGPGTRLLVL.

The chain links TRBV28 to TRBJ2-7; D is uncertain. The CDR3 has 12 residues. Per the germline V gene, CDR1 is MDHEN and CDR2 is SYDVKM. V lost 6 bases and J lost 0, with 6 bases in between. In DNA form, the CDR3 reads TGTGCCAGCAGGACCACCTCCTACGAGCAGTACTTC. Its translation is CASRTTSYEQYF.

CDR3: CASSLVAGGPYEQYF. CDR3 DNA: TGTGCCAGCAGCTTAGTAGCGGGAGGGCCTTACGAGCAGTACTTC. The genes are TRBV7-6 and TRBJ2-7; 11 bases are shared with TRBD2. The CDR3 is 15 residues long. V lost 1 base to trimming and J lost 4 bases; unmatched junction nucleotides: 3. CDR1 SGHVS and CDR2 FNYEAQ come from the germline V gene.

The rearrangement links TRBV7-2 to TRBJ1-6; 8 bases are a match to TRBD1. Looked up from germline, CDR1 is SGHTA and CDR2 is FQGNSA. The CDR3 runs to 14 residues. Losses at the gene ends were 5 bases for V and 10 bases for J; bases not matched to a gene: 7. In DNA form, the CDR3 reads TGTGCCAGCAGCCAGGACAGGGTTAGCTCACCCCTCCACTTT. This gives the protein CASSQDRVSSPLHF.

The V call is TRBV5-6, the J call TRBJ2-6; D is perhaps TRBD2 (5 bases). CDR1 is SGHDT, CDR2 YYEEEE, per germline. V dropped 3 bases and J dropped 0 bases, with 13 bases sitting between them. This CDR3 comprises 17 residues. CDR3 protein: CASSSTPEVSGANVLTF. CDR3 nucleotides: TGTGCCAGCAGCTCGACACCGGAGGTCTCTGGGGCCAACGTCCTGACTTTC.

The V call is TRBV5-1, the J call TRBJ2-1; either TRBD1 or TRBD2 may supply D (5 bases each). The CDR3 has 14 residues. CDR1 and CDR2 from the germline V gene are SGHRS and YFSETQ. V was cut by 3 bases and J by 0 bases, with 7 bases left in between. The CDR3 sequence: CASSWGPSYNEQFF. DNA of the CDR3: TGCGCCAGCAGCTGGGGACCCTCCTACAATGAGCAGTTCTTC.

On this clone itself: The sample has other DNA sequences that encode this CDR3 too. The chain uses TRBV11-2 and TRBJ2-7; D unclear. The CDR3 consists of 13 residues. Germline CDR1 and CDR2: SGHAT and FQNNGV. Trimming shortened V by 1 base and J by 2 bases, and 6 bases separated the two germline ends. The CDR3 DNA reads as TGTGCCAGCAGCTTAGGGTTAACCTACGAGCAGTACTTC. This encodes CASSLGLTYEQYF.

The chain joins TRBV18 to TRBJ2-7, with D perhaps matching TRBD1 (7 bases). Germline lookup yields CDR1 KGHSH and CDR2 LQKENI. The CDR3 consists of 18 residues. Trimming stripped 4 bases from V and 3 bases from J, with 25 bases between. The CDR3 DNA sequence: TGTGCCAGCTCACGGACCAAGGGGGCAACAGGAGGGGGCTACGAGCAGTACTTC. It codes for CASSRTKGATGGGYEQYF.

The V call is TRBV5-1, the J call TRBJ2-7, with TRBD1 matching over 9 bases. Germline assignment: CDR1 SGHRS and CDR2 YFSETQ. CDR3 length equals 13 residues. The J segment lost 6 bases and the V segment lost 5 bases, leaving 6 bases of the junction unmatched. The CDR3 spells CASRGTGFSEQYF. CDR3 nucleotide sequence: TGCGCCAGCAGAGGGACAGGGTTCTCCGAGCAGTACTTC.

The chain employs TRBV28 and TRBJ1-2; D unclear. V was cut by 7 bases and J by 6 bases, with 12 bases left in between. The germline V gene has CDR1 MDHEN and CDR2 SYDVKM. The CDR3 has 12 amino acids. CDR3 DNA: TGTGCCAGCAATGACCAGACGGATGGCTACACCTTC. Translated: CASNDQTDGYTF.

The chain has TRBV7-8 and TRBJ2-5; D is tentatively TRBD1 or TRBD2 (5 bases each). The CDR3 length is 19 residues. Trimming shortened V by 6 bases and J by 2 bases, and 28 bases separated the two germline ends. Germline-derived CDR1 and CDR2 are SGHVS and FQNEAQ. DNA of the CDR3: TGTGCCAGCAGTATACCCCGTTCCCCTCTTGGGGACCCTCAAGAGACCCAGTACTTC. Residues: CASSIPRSPLGDPQETQYF.

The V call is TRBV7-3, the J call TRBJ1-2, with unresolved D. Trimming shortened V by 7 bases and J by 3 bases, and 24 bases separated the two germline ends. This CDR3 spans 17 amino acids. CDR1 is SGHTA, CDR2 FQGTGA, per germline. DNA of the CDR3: TGTGCCAGCACCAACCTGGTCGGAGCAGAGACGTACTATGGCTACACCTTC. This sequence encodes CASTNLVGAETYYGYTF.

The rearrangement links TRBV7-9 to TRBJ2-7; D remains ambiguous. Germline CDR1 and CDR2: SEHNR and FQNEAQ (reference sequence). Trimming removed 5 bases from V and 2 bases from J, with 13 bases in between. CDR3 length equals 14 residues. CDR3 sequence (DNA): TGTGCCAGCAGCGCACACGGCCAACCCTACGAGCAGTACTTC. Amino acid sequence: CASSAHGQPYEQYF.

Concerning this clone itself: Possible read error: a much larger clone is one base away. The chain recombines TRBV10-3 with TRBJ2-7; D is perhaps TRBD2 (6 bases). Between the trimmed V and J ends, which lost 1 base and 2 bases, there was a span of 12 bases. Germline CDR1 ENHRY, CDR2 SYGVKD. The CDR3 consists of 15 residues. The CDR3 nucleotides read TGTGCCATCAGTGAGTTGGGGGGACTCACCTACGAGCAGTACTTC. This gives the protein CAISELGGLTYEQYF.